The clone carrying this TCR beta chain has only one observation. Its antigen is as yet unknown. Both 60 Vbeta primers and 13 Jbeta primers went into the PCR. Clones were read by immunoSEQ multiplex PCR, and TCRdb kept only the in-frame ones, dropping some. The data contain under 200,000 clones, 70% to 80% of them singletons. These data are taken from a study of cytomegalovirus exposure and HLA in healthy donors. On the study more broadly: Within the Caucasian-associated ancestry cluster were 81% of the 398 genotyped donors.

Study-wide findings and caveats: There were under 200 TCR beta chains listed as cytomegalovirus-associated.

The sample consisted of PBMCs. The sequence was obtained from a woman under 40 in good health and CMV-seropositive.

The CDR3 DNA reads TGTGCCAGCTCACCACCTGAGAGAGCCTACGAGCAGTACTTC. It is translated as CASSPPERAYEQYF. The chain couples TRBV18 to TRBJ2-7; unclear D gene. The germline CDR1 and CDR2 sequences are KGHSH and LQKENI. This CDR3 region has 14 residues. Deletions cut 0 bases from V and 2 bases from J, with 8 bases between. Using reference TRBV18 and TRBJ2-7 for the parts outside the CDR3, the full variable domain is NAGVMQNPRHLVRRRGQEARLRCSPMKGHSHVYWYRQLPEEGLKFMVYLQKENIIDESGMPKERFSAEFPKEGPSILRIQQVVRGDSAAYFCASSPPERAYEQYFGPGTRLTVT.